The rows below give T cell receptor beta chains drawn from one sample of a study of blood T cells in healthy people across ages. MiXCR, applied by TCRdb to the 5' RACE reads, yields one record per CDR3 protein. This repertoire shows about 1.4 million distinct CDR3 sequences, roughly 59% found once; its top ten account for roughly 6.3%. The specimen was blood. The receptors stem from a man younger than 35 in good health. The CDR3 runs from the conserved cysteine through the conserved F or W. The order of the fields is J gene, D gene, clone size, V gene, CDR3 DNA, CDR3 protein. The D gene is left open where the match is weak. Some rows have no size entry. The others give once, few or many, or a class for an expanded clone.

>TRBJ2-1|NA|NA|TRBV29-1
TGCAGCGTAAGTAAACAGGGCCGGAATGAGCAGTTCTTC
CSVSKQGRNEQFF
>TRBJ2-1|NA|NA|TRBV27
TGTGCCAGCAGTCGCCGGGACTACGGGGGCCTTAACAATGAGCAGTTCTTC
CASSRRDYGGLNNEQFF
>TRBJ2-7|NA|NA|TRBV11-2
TGTGCCAGCAGCTTAGTTGTGGAAGGGGAAGAGCAGTACTTC
CASSLVVEGEEQYF
>TRBJ2-4|TRBD2|few|TRBV24-1
TGTGCCACCAGTGATCCCGGGGGGAACCCGGGAGTGACAGAAGGAAACATTCAGTACTTC
CATSDPGGNPGVTEGNIQYF
>TRBJ1-6|NA|NA|TRBV18
TGTGCCAGCTCACAACTCACAGGGCTAAATTCACCCCTCCACTTT
CASSQLTGLNSPLHF
>TRBJ1-6|TRBD1|NA|TRBV11-2
TGTGCCAGCAGCAAAAGCGGGACAGCCTTCTCACCCCTCCACTTT
CASSKSGTAFSPLHF
>TRBJ2-7|NA|NA|TRBV14
TGTGCCAGCGGAAACACAGGGATCTCCTACGAGCAGTACTTC
CASGNTGISYEQYF
>TRBJ2-7|NA|few|TRBV20-1
TGCAGTGCTCGGAGGGCTGGCGAGCAGTACTTC
CSARRAGEQYF
>TRBJ2-1|TRBD2|NA|TRBV27
TGTGCCAGCAGTTTAATGTCCGCGGGAGTATGGGACAATGAGCAGTTCTTC
CASSLMSAGVWDNEQFF
>TRBJ2-1|NA|few|TRBV5-1
TGCGCCAGCAGCTTGCTGATAAACCACAATGAGCAGTTCTTC
CASSLLINHNEQFF
>TRBJ1-5|NA|NA|TRBV3-1
TGTGCCAGCAGCCAAGATCCCCAGAGCAATCAGCCCCAGCATTTT
CASSQDPQSNQPQHF
>TRBJ1-2|TRBD1|few|TRBV29-1
TGCAGCGTTGAGGGACAGCGCTATGGCTACACCTTC
CSVEGQRYGYTF
>TRBJ1-5|TRBD1|NA|TRBV27
TGTGCCAGCAGTAGAACCGGGACAGGGTATAAAGGGCCCCAGCATTTT
CASSRTGTGYKGPQHF
>TRBJ2-3|TRBD2|NA|TRBV27
TGTGCCAGCAGTTATCCAACTAGCGGGAGTTTTAATACGCAGTATTTT
CASSYPTSGSFNTQYF
>TRBJ2-7|TRBD1|few|TRBV29-1
TGCAGCGTTGTGGGACAGCCCTACGAGCAGTACTTC
CSVVGQPYEQYF
>TRBJ1-2|NA|NA|TRBV7-9
TGTGCCAGCAGCCCTACGACGGAATCCTATGGCTACACCTTC
CASSPTTESYGYTF
>TRBJ2-4|NA|few|TRBV29-1
TGCAGCGTTGGGAAGGATGTTAAAAACATTCAGTACTTC
CSVGKDVKNIQYF
>TRBJ2-7|TRBD2|NA|TRBV7-9
TGTGCCAGCACCTCCTCCACTAGCGGCTACGAGCAGTACTTC
CASTSSTSGYEQYF
>TRBJ2-5|NA|NA|TRBV29-1
TGCAGCGTTGGAGGCACTGACCCCTACGGGCAGTACTTC
CSVGGTDPYGQYF
>TRBJ2-1|NA|NA|TRBV20-1
TGCAGTGCGAGGGACTTAAGCTCCTACAATGAGCAGTTCTTC
CSARDLSSYNEQFF
>TRBJ2-7|NA|NA|TRBV6-2/TRBV6-3
TGTGCCAGCAGCCGGCGGTCAGCGGGTGATTACGAGCAGTACTTC
CASSRRSAGDYEQYF
>TRBJ2-7|NA|NA|TRBV11-2
TGTGCCAGCAGCCCTGGGCTAGGGCGCGAGCAGTACTTC
CASSPGLGREQYF
>TRBJ2-7|TRBD2|few|TRBV10-3
TGTGCCACCTCAACTAGCGGGGGTTACGAGCAGTACTTC
CATSTSGGYEQYF
>TRBJ2-7|NA|once|TRBV11-2
TGTGCCAGCAGCCACGTTTGGGCCCGCGACGAGCAGTACTTC
CASSHVWARDEQYF
>TRBJ2-3|NA|NA|TRBV9
TGTACCAGCAGCGTAGTTCAAGATACGCAGTATTTT
CTSSVVQDTQYF
>TRBJ2-3|NA|few|TRBV10-3
TGTGCCATCAGTGAGATGGCAGGGTTGACCGATACGCAGTATTTT
CAISEMAGLTDTQYF
>TRBJ1-3|NA|NA|TRBV18
TGTGCCAGCTCACCAAAAGAAACTGGAAACACCATATATTTT
CASSPKETGNTIYF
>TRBJ2-2|NA|NA|TRBV6-2/TRBV6-3
TGTGCCAGCAGTTACGGTAACGGGGAGCTGTTTTTT
CASSYGNGELFF
>TRBJ2-7|NA|NA|TRBV6-5
TGTGCCAGCAGTTACCTTTTAAGCCCCGGGCCTAATCGTTACGAGCAGTACTTC
CASSYLLSPGPNRYEQYF
>TRBJ2-1|NA|NA|TRBV4-1
TGCGCCAGCAGCCAAGAGGCGGGGAATATTTACAATGAGCAGTTCTTC
CASSQEAGNIYNEQFF
>TRBJ1-4|NA|NA|TRBV20-1
TGCAGTGCTAGTGTGGTCTTAAATGAAAAACTGTTTTTT
CSASVVLNEKLFF
>TRBJ2-1|TRBD1|NA|TRBV4-1
TGCGCCAGCAGCCAAGGCCGACAGGGGACCTACAATGAGCAGTTCTTC
CASSQGRQGTYNEQFF
>TRBJ2-7|NA|once|TRBV4-1
NA
CASSQGVGRGSYERYF
>TRBJ1-5|NA|NA|TRBV29-1
TGCAGCGTTGAAAAGGGAAATCAGCCCCAGCATTTT
CSVEKGNQPQHF
>TRBJ2-5|TRBD2|once|TRBV7-2
TGTGCCAGCAGCTCCATCTCTAGCGGCCCCCGGGGGACCCAGTACTTC
CASSSISSGPRGTQYF
>TRBJ2-7|TRBD2|NA|TRBV11-2
TGTGCCAGCAGCTTGCAGCTAGCGGGAGGGCCAAGCTCCTACGAGCAGTACTTC
CASSLQLAGGPSSYEQYF
>TRBJ2-7|TRBD2|NA|TRBV15
TGTGCCACCAGCCCGGGACTAGCCCTTTACGGGCAGTACTTC
CATSPGLALYGQYF
>TRBJ2-5|TRBD1|NA|TRBV5-1
TGCGCCAGCAGCATGGGACAGGGGGCGGCAAAGACCCAGTACTTC
CASSMGQGAAKTQYF
>TRBJ2-1|NA|few|TRBV6-6
TGTGCCAGCAGGATCCAGCCCGGGGAAAACTTCAATGAGCAGTTCTTC
CASRIQPGENFNEQFF
>TRBJ1-6|NA|once|TRBV5-1
TGCGCCAGCTCCGAGGGAGTTTCACCCCTCCACTTT
CASSEGVSPLHF
>TRBJ2-1|NA|few|TRBV3-1
TGTGCCAGCAGAAATGATCGCAATGAGCAGTTCTTC
CASRNDRNEQFF
>TRBJ2-5|NA|NA|TRBV25-1
TGTGCCAGCAGTGAAGGGCTTGGCGGCAGGGGTCCTGGAGAGCAGTACTTC
CASSEGLGGRGPGEQYF
>TRBJ1-1|NA|NA|TRBV29-1
TGCAGCACCAGGTTGGGGGGGACTGAAGCTTTCTTT
CSTRLGGTEAFF
>TRBJ1-5|NA|NA|TRBV10-3
TGTGCCATCAGTGGCCGGGAGGTGGATCAGCCCCAGCATTTT
CAISGREVDQPQHF
>TRBJ1-6|NA|NA|TRBV7-9
TGTGCCAGCAGCCTCACCGTTCCAGGATCACCCCTCCACTTT
CASSLTVPGSPLHF
>TRBJ2-3|NA|NA|TRBV4-1
TGCGCCAGCAGCTCTTTGGGACGAGCGAACCCAGATACGCAGTATTTT
CASSSLGRANPDTQYF
>TRBJ2-3|NA|NA|TRBV7-6
TGTGCCAGCAGCTTAGAAGTAGCGGACGGGTTCGCGGATACGCAGTATTTT
CASSLEVADGFADTQYF
>TRBJ2-1|TRBD2|NA|TRBV5-1
TGCGCCAGCAGCCTTACGACTAGCGGGATGGGCAATGAGCAGTTCTTC
CASSLTTSGMGNEQFF
>TRBJ2-1|TRBD2|NA|TRBV5-1
TGCGCCAGCAGCCTCCGAGCGGGGGACAATGAGCAGTTCTTC
CASSLRAGDNEQFF
>TRBJ2-3|TRBD2|NA|TRBV28
TGTGCCAGCAGTCCCGGGGGGTCACCAGATACGCAGTATTTT
CASSPGGSPDTQYF
>TRBJ2-7|NA|NA|TRBV20-1
TGCAGTGCTAGATCCTCCTCCGGGACACCCTCCTACGAGCAGTACTTC
CSARSSSGTPSYEQYF
>TRBJ2-7|TRBD1|once|TRBV10-3
TGTGCCATCAGTGCGGGACAGAACTCCTACGAGCAGTACTTC
CAISAGQNSYEQYF
>TRBJ1-5|NA|NA|TRBV12-3/TRBV12-4
TGTGCCAGCAGTTCAGTATCGGGGTTTGGACAGCCCCAGCATTTT
CASSSVSGFGQPQHF
>TRBJ2-5|TRBD1|NA|TRBV4-3
TGCGCCAGCAGCCAAGATCGGGACAGACAAGAGACCCAGTACTTC
CASSQDRDRQETQYF
>TRBJ2-7|TRBD1|NA|TRBV4-1
TGCGCCAGCAGCCCGATCCAGACAGGGGGCGGGTACGAGCAGTACTTC
CASSPIQTGGGYEQYF
>TRBJ1-6|NA|NA|TRBV4-3
TGCGCCAGCAGCCAAGTTGCGGGGTCCAATTCACCCCTCCACTTT
CASSQVAGSNSPLHF
>TRBJ2-5|TRBD2|few|TRBV20-1
TGCAGTGCTACAGCTAGCGGGAGTTCCACGTTTGGAGAGACCCAGTACTTC
CSATASGSSTFGETQYF
>TRBJ1-5|NA|NA|TRBV20-1
TGCAGTGCTAGATCCGGGACGTTCAGTCAGCCCCAGCATTTT
CSARSGTFSQPQHF
>TRBJ2-3|NA|NA|TRBV29-1
TGCAGCGTTGAGGGCAGAAGCACAGATACGCAGTATTTT
CSVEGRSTDTQYF